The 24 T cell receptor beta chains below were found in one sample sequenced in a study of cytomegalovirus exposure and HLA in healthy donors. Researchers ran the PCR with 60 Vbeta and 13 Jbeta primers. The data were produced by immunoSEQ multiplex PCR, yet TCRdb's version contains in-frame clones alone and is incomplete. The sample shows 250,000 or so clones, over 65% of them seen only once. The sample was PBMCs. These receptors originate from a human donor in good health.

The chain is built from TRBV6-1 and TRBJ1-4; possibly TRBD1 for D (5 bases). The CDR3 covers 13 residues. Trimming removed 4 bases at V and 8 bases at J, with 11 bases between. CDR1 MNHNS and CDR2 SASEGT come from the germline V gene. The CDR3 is CASSVWGEEKLFF. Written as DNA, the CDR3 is TGTGCCAGCAGTGTATGGGGGGAGGAAAAACTGTTTTTT.

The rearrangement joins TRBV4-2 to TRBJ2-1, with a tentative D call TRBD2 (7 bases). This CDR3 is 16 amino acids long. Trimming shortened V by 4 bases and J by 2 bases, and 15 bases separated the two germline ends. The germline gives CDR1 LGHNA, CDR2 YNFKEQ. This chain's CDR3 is CASSRHREGPYNEQFF. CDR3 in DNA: TGTGCCAGCAGCCGCCACAGGGAGGGCCCCTACAATGAGCAGTTCTTC.

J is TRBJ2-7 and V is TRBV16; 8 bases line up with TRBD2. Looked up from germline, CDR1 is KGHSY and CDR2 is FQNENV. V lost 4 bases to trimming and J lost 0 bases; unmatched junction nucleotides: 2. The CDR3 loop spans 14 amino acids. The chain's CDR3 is CASSLAGSSYEQYF. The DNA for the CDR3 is TGTGCCAGCAGCCTAGCGGGGAGCTCCTACGAGCAGTACTTC.

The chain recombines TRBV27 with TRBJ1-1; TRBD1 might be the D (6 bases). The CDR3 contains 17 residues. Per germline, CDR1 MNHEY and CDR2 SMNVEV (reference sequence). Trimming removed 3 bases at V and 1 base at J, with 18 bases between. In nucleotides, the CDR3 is TGTGCCAGCAGTTTCCAAGGGGGAGACAGCCCGAACACTGAAGCTTTCTTT. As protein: CASSFQGGDSPNTEAFF.

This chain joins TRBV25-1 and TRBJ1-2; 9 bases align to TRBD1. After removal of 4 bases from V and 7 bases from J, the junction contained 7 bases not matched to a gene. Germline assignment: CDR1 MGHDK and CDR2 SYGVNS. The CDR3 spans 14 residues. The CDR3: CASSGTGEKSGYTF. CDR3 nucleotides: TGTGCCAGCAGTGGGACAGGGGAGAAAAGTGGCTACACCTTC.

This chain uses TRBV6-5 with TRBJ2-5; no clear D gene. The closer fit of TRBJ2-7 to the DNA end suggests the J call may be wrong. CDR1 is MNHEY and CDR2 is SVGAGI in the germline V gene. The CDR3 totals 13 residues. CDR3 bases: TGTGCCAGCAGTTACCGGGTCACCTACGAGCAGTACTTC. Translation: CASSYRVTYEQYF.

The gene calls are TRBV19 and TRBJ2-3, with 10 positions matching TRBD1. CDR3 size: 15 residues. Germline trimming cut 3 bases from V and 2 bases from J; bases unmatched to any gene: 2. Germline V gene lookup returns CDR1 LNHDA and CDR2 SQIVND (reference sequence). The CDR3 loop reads CASSIGQGVTDTQYF. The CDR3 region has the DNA TGTGCCAGTAGTATCGGACAGGGGGTCACAGATACGCAGTATTTT.

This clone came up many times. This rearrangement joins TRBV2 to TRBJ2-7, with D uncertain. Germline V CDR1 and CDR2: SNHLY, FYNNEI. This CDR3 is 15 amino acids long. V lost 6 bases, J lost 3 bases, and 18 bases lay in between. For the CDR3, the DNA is TGTGCCAGCAGAGCCGGGTCTCAACGCCACTACGAGCAGTACTTC. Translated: CASRAGSQRHYEQYF.

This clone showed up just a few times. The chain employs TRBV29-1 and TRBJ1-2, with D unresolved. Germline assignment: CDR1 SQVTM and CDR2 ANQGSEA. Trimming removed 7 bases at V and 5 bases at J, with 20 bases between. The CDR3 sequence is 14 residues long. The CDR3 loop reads CSAEGRGFGYGYTF. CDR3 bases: TGCAGCGCCGAAGGTCGGGGTTTCGGTTATGGCTACACCTTC. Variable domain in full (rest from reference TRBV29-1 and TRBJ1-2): SAVISQKPSRDICQRGTSLTIQCQVDSQVTMMFWYRQQPGQSLTLIATANQGSEATYESGFVIDKFPISRPNLTFSTLTVSNMSPEDSSIYLCSAEGRGFGYGYTFGSGTRLTVV.

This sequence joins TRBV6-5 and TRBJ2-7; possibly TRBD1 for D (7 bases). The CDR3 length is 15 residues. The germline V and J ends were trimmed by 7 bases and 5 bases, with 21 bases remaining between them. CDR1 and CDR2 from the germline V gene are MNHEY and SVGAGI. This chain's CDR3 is CASNTGDSLSDEQYF. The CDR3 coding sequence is TGTGCCAGCAATACAGGGGACTCCCTATCCGACGAGCAGTACTTC.

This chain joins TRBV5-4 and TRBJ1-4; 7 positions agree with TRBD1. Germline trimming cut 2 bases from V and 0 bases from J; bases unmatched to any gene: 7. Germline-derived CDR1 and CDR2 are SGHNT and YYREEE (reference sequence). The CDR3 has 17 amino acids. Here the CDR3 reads CASSFGQDPTTNEKLFF. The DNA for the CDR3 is TGTGCCAGCAGCTTTGGACAGGATCCAACAACTAATGAAAAACTGTTTTTT. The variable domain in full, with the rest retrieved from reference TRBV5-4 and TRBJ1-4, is ETGVTQSPTHLIKTRGQQVTLRCSSQSGHNTVSWYQQALGQGPQFIFQYYREEENGRGNFPPRFSGLQFPNYSSELNVNALELDDSALYLCASSFGQDPTTNEKLFFGSGTQLSVL.

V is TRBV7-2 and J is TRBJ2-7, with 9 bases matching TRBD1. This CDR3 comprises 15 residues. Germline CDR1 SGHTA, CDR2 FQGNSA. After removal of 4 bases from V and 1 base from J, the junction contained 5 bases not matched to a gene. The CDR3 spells CASSYGTGSSYEQYF. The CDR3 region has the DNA TGTGCCAGCAGCTACGGGACAGGGAGTTCCTACGAGCAGTACTTC.

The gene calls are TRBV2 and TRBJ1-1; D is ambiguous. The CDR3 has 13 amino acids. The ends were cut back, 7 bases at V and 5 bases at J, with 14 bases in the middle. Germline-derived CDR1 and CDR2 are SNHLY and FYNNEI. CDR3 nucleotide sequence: TGTGCCAGCATGGAGACTGGTTTGACTGAAGCTTTCTTT. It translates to CASMETGLTEAFF.

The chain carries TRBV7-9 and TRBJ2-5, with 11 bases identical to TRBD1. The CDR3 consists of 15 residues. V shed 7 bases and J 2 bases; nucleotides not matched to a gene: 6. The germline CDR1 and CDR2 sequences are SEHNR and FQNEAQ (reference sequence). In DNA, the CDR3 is TGTGCCAGCACCACGGGACAGGGGGTTCAAGAGACCCAGTACTTC. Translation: CASTTGQGVQETQYF. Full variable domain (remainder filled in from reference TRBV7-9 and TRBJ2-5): DTGVSQNPRHKITKRGQNVTFRCDPISEHNRLYWYRQTLGQGPEFLTYFQNEAQLEKSRLLSDRFSAERPKGSFSTLEIQRTEQGDSAMYLCASTTGQGVQETQYFGPGTRLLVL.

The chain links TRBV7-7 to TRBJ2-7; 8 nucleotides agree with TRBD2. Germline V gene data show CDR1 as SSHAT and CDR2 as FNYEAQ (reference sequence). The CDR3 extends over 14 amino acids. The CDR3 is CATRREGRFYEQYF. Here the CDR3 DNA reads TGTGCTACACGCCGGGAGGGCCGCTTTTACGAGCAGTACTTC.

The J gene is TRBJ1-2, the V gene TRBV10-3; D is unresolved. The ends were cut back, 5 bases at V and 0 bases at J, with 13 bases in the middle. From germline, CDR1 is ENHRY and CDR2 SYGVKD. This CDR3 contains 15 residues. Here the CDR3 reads CAISNRDNSNYGYTF. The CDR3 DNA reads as TGTGCCATCAGTAACCGGGATAATTCTAACTATGGCTACACCTTC.

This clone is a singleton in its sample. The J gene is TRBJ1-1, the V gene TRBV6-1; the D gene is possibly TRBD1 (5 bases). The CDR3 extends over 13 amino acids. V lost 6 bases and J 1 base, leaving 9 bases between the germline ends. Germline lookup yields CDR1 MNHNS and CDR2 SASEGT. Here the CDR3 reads CASSITGNTEAFF. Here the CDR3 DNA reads TGTGCCAGCAGCATTACAGGGAACACTGAAGCTTTCTTT.

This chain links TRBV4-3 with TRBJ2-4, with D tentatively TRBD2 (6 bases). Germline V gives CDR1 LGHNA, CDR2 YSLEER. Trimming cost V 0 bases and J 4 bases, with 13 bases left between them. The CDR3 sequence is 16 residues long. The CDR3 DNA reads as TGCGCCAGCAGCCAAGAAATGCGGGAAGATAAAAACATTCAGTACTTC. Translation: CASSQEMREDKNIQYF.

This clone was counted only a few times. In nucleotides, the CDR3 is TGCGCCAGCAGCCGGGATAGGACAGAAGAGACCCAGTACTTC. This gives the protein CASSRDRTEETQYF. The chain joins TRBV5-1 to TRBJ2-5, with a tentative D call TRBD1 (6 bases). Per the germline V gene, CDR1 is SGHRS and CDR2 is YFSETQ. This CDR3 comprises 14 residues. Trimming took off 4 bases at V and 3 bases at J, with 13 bases between the two ends. Full variable domain (missing parts from reference TRBV5-1 and TRBJ2-5): KAGVTQTPRYLIKTRGQQVTLSCSPISGHRSVSWYQQTPGQGLQFLFEYFSETQRNKGNFPGRFSGRQFSNSRSEMNVSTLELGDSALYLCASSRDRTEETQYFGPGTRLLVL.

CDR3 sequence (DNA): TGTGCCAGCAGCCAAGATCAGGGACTAGCGGGGAATGAGCAGTTCTTC. Its translation: CASSQDQGLAGNEQFF. The chain combines TRBV4-2 with TRBJ2-1, with 13 nucleotides matching TRBD2. Trimming cost V 0 bases and J 7 bases; bases outside gene matches: 3. The CDR3 runs 16 residues. The V gene's germline CDR1 is LGHNA and CDR2 YNFKEQ.

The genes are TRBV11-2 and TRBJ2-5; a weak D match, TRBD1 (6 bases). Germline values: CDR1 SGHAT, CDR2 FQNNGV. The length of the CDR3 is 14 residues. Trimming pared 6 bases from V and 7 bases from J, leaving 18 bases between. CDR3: CASRQTGTRGTQYF. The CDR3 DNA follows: TGTGCCAGCAGGCAGACCGGGACACGGGGGACCCAGTACTTC.

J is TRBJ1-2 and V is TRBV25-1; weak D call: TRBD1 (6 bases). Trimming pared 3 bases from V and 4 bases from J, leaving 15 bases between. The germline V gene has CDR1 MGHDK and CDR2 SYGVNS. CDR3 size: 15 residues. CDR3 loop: CASSDLQGRGYGYTF. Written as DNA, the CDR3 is TGTGCCAGCAGTGACCTACAGGGTAGAGGCTATGGCTACACCTTC.

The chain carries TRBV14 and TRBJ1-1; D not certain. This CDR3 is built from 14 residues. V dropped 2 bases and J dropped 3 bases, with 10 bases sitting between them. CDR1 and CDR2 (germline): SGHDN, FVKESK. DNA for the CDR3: TGTGCCAGCAGCCAAACCGCGGGGTACACTGAAGCTTTCTTT. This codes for CASSQTAGYTEAFF.

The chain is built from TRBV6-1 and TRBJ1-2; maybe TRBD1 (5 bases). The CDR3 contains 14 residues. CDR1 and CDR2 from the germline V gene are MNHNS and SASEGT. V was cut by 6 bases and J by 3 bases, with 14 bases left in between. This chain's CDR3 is CASRPQGTDYGYTF. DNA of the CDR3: TGTGCCAGCAGGCCTCAGGGTACTGACTATGGCTACACCTTC.